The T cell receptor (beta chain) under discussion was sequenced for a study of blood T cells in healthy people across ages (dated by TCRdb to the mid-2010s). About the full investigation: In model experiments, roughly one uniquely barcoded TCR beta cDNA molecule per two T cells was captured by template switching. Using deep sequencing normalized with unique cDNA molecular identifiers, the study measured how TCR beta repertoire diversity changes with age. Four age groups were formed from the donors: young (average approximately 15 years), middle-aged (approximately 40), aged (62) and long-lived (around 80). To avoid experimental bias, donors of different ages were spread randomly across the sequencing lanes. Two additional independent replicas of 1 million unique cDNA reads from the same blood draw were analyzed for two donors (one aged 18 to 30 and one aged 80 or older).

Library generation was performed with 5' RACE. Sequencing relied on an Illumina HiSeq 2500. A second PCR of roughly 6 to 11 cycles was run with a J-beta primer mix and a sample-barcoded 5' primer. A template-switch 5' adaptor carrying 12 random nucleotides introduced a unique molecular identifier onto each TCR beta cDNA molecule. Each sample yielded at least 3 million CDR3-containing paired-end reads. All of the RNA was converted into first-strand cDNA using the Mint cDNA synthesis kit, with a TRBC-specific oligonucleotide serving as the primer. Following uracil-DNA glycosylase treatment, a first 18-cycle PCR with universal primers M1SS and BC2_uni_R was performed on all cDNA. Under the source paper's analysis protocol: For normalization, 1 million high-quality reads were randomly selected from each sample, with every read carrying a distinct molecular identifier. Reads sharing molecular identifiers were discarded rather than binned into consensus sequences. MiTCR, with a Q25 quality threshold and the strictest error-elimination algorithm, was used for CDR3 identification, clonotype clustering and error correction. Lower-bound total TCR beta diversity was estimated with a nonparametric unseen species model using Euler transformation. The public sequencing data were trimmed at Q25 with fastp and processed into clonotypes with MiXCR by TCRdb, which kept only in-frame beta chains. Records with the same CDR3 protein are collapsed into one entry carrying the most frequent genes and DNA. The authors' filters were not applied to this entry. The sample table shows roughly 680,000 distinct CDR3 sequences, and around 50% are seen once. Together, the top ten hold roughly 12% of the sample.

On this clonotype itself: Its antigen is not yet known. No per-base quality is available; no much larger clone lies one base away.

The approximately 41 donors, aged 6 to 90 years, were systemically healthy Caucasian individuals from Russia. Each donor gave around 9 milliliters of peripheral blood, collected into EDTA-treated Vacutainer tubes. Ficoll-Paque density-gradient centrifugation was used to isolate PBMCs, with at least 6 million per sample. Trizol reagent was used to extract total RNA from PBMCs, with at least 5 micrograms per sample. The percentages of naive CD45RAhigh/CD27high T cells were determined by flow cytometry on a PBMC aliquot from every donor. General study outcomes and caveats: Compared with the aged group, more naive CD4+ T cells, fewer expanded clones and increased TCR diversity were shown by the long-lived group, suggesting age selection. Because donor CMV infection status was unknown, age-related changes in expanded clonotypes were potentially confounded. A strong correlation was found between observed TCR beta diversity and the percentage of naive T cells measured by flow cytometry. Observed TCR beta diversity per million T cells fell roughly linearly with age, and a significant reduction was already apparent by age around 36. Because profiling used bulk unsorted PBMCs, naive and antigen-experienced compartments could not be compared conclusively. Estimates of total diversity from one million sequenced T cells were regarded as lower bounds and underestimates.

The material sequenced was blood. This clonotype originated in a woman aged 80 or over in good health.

The CDR3 corresponds to CASSLGIGSYGYTF. The nucleotide sequence is TGTGCCAGCAGTTTAGGTATTGGCAGCTATGGCTACACCTTC. The sequence is built from TRBV12-3 or TRBV12-4 and TRBJ1-2; no D gene can be assigned with confidence. Between the V and J ends, shortened by 1 base and 4 bases respectively, the junction contains 10 bases. From its cysteine to its phenylalanine, the CDR3 spans 14 amino acids. The kept DNA is CDR3 alone, 42 bases in frame from the first base.